This T cell receptor (beta chain) was found in a study of cytomegalovirus exposure and HLA in healthy donors. General study points: Later work found most CMV-associated TCR beta chains apparently HLA-restricted.

CDR1 MNHEY and CDR2 SMNVEV come from the germline V gene (reference sequence). J gave up 4 bases and V 5 bases, and 10 bases lay outside the gene matches. CDR3 length: 17 residues. Vbeta (60) and Jbeta (13) primers were used in the PCR. The method was immunoSEQ multiplex PCR; TCRdb's version includes in-frame clones alone and lacks a portion of them. This table has approximately 110,000 clones, 70% appearing once. Concerning this clone: Antigen: not known.

The rearrangement joins TRBV27 to TRBJ2-2, with TRBD2 matching 10 bases. The sequencing sample was made of PBMCs. This TCR was recovered from a man aged 35 to 55 in good health and CMV-seropositive. DNA for the CDR3: TGTGCCAGCAGTATAGATATAGCGGGAGGTACCACCGGGGAGCTGTTTTTT. The encoded protein is CASSIDIAGGTTGELFF.